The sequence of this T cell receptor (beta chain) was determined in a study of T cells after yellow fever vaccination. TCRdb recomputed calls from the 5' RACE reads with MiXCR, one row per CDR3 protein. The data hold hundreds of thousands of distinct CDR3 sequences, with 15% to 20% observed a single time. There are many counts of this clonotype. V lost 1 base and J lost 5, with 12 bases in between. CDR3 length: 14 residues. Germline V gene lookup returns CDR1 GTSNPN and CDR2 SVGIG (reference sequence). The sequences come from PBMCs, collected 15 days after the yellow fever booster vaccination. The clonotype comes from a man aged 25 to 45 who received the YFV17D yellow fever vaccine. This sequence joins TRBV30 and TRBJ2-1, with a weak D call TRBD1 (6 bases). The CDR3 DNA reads TGTGCCTGGAGTGACAGGGTCCCCAACAATGAGCAGTTCTTC. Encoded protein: CAWSDRVPNNEQFF.